The T cell receptor (beta chain) described here comes from a study of blood T cell repertoires in COVID-19 (dated by TCRdb to the early 2020s). In the study overall: Collaborator samples came from the United States, Italy and Spain and covered acute and convalescent phases of COVID-19. A de-identified subject ID, COVID-19 status, age in years and sex were almost always included in the sample metadata. The prospective study material was composed of cDNA or gDNA derived from T cells, B-cell-depleted T cells, or PBMCs. Where HLA class I and class II types were available, the types were taken from metadata supplied by the sample provider, not from assay-based typing. The repertoires were released in a freely available public database meant as a resource for research on the immune response to SARS-CoV-2. Deeply sampled blood TCRbeta repertoires from subjects exposed to, actively infected with, or recovered from COVID-19 were included in the dataset. Samples came from the ongoing ImmuneRACE study (first 160 participants) plus 1,254 subjects from 6 global collaborators. On the study overall, not on this receptor specifically: The amount of clinical and demographic metadata varied by source and participant and was provided uncurated.

The immunoSEQ Assay, a bias-controlled multiplex PCR, was used to amplify TCRbeta CDR3 regions from genomic DNA. The paper's processing steps were these. Within the assay, amplification of reference gene primers was used to estimate how many nucleated cells each sample contained. To quantify the absolute abundance of each unique TCRbeta CDR3 rearrangement, sequence reads were collapsed and filtered. For each sample, productive Simpson clonality was calculated as the square root of Simpson's diversity index across productive rearrangements. Not all clones reach the TCRdb copy of this immuneACCESS table, which keeps in-frame sequences only. Checked studies attribute under half of the gap to unresolved V genes and leave the rest unexplained. V and J calls and clone size are given by that table; D and trimming were obtained from the DNA. The sample profile shows about 250,000 clones; around 84% of them were found once. The ten largest clonotypes hold around a sixth of the sample.

On this clone itself: What this receptor recognizes is not known. No clone much larger than this one lies a single base away; base qualities are absent.

Participants in the prospective study were enrolled through a virtual design, were aged 18 to 89 years, and lived in fewer than 30 United States geographic areas. To assign participants to cohorts, the prospective study relied on clinical history that participants themselves reported in a screening survey and a study questionnaire. ImmuneRACE Cohort 3 recovered participants were defined by two consecutive negative NP/OP PCR tests, healthcare professional clearance, or symptom resolution. Mobile phlebotomists in the prospective study collected whole blood, serum and a nasopharyngeal or oropharyngeal swab from every participant. Over an approximately 2-month period, participants in the prospective study had the option of providing additional blood draws and questionnaires. Prospective study blood samples were shipped either frozen or at room temperature before DNA extraction. The CDR3 spans 16 residues, from the cysteine through the phenylalanine. Of all the DNA, just the CDR3 is kept, 48 bases in frame from base 1. V is cut by 3 bases and J by 0 bases, and the space between the germline ends is 14 bases. For CDR1 and CDR2, the germline V gene (reference sequence) lists LNHNV and YYDKDF.

The receptor comes from a young man who had recovered from COVID-19. Specimen: PBMCs or T cells enriched from blood (not recorded which). Recombination joined TRBV15 with TRBJ2-5; possibly the D gene is TRBD2, per 6 matching bases. The nucleotide sequence is given as TGTGCCACCAGCAGGGGGCAACGGGGGTACCAAGAGACCCAGTACTTC. This translates into CATSRGQRGYQETQYF.